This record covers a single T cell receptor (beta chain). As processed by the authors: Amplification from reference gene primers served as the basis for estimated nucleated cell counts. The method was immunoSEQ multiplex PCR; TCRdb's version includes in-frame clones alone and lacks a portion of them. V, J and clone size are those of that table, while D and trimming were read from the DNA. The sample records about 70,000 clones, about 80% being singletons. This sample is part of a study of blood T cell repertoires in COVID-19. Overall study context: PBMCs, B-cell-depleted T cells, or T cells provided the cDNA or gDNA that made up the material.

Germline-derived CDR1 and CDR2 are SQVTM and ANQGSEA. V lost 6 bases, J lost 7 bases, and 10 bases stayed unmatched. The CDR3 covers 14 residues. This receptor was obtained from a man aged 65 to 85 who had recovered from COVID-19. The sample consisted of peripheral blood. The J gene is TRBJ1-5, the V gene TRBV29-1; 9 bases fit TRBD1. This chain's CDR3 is CSVRGTGSGQPQHF. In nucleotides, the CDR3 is TGCAGCGTAAGAGGGACAGGGTCGGGACAGCCCCAGCATTTT.